Described below is a single TCR beta chain sequence and its context. CDR3 length equals 14 residues. Germline loops: CDR1 LGHNA, CDR2 YNFKEQ. V lost 1 base, J lost 8 bases, and 6 bases stayed unmatched. This sample is drawn from a study of blood T cell repertoires in COVID-19. Per the original data handling: Reference gene primers were amplified, and this amplification served to estimate nucleated cell counts. This table comes from immunoSEQ multiplex PCR, and its TCRdb copy is limited to in-frame clones, with some not included. V and J calls and clone size follow that table, whereas D and trimming were derived from the DNA. The sample shows 150,000 to 200,000 clones, around nine tenths of them seen only once.

The receptor comes from an elderly woman with COVID-19, enrolled during active disease. The material sequenced was peripheral blood. V is TRBV4-2 and J is TRBJ1-2; TRBD1 matches 8 bases. CDR3 DNA sequence: TGTGCCAGCAGCCAAGGCAGGGGGCTGAGCGGCTACACCTTC. Its translation: CASSQGRGLSGYTF.